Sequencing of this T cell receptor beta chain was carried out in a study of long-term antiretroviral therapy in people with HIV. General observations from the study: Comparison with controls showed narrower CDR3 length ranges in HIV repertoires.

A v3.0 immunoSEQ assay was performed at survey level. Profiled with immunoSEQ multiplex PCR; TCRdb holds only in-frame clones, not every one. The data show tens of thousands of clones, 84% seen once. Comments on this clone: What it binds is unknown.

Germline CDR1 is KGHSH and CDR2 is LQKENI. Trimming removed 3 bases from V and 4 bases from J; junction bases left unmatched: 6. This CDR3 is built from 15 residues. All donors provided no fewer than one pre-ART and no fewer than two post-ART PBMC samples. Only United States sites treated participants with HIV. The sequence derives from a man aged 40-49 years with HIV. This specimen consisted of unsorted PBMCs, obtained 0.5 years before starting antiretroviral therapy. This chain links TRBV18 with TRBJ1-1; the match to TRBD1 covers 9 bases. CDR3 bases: TGTGCCAGCTCACCCGACAGGGGGATGTTCACTGAAGCTTTCTTT. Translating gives CASSPDRGMFTEAFF. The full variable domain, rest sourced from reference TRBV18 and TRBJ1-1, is NAGVMQNPRHLVRRRGQEARLRCSPMKGHSHVYWYRQLPEEGLKFMVYLQKENIIDESGMPKERFSAEFPKEGPSILRIQQVVRGDSAAYFCASSPDRGMFTEAFFGQGTRLTVV.